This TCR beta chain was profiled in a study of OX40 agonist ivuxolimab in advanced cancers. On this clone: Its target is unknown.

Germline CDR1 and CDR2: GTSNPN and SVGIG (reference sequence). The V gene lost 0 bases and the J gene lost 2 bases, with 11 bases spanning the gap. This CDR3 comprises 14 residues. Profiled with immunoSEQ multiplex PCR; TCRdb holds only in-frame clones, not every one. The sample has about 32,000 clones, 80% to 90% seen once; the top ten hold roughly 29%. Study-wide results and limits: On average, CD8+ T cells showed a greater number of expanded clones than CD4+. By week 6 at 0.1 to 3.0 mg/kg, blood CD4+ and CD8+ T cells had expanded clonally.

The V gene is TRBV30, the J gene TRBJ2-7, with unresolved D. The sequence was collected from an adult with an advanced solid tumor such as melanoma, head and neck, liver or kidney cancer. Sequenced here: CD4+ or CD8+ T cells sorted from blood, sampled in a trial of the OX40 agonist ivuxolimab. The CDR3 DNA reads TGTGCCTGGAGTGTACTGGGCCAGGCCTACGAGCAGTACTTC. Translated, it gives CAWSVLGQAYEQYF. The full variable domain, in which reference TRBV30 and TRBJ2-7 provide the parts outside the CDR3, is SQTIHQWPATLVQPVGSPLSLECTVEGTSNPNLYWYRQAAGRGLQLLFYSVGIGQISSEVPQNLSASRPQDRQFILSSKKLLLSDSGFYLCAWSVLGQAYEQYFGPGTRLTVT.